A single TCR beta chain is shown here with its context. J was trimmed by 6 bases and V by 7 bases; bases with no gene match: 8. The CDR3 runs to 12 residues. CDR1 is SQVTM, CDR2 ANQGSEA, per germline. This record belongs to a study of PD-L1 blockade in urothelial cancer. In the study overall: Prior chemotherapy ranged from 0 to 3 regimens per patient. Blood was analyzed 3 weeks (second dose) and 6 weeks after treatment start. Median T cell yield from blood was roughly 140,000.

Synthetic TCR analog templates were spiked into all PCRs individually. Clones were read by immunoSEQ multiplex PCR, and TCRdb kept only the in-frame ones, dropping some. Seen here are about 45,000 clones, roughly 86% observed once, and the top ten hold over 10%. Time point reported: peripheral blood 6 weeks after treatment start. This specimen was PBMCs, taken around atezolizumab (anti-PD-L1) treatment. This clonotype originated in a man in his sixties with urothelial cancer. V usage is TRBV29-1 and J usage is TRBJ2-7; 8 nucleotides align to TRBD1. The CDR3 loop reads CSARTGQGEQYF. CDR3 DNA: TGCAGCGCGCGGACAGGGCAAGGCGAGCAGTACTTC.